What follows are 24 T cell receptor beta chains derived from one specimen sequenced in a study of cytomegalovirus exposure and HLA in healthy donors. The method was immunoSEQ multiplex PCR; TCRdb's version includes in-frame clones alone and lacks a portion of them. The sample has 150,000 to 200,000 clones; 85% to 90% are singletons. Sequencing input: PBMCs. The receptor source for this set is a man between 18 and 35 years old in good health and CMV-seronegative.

The chain couples TRBV2 to TRBJ2-1, with D possibly matching TRBD1 (6 bases). V was shortened by 6 bases and J by 6 bases, with 18 bases between the two germline ends. The CDR3 length is 15 residues. Germline V lookup: CDR1 SNHLY, CDR2 FYNNEI. CDR3 nucleotide sequence: TGTGCCAGCAGGAAGTCGACAGGTCTTGGCAATGAGCAGTTCTTC. The encoded protein is CASRKSTGLGNEQFF.

V gene TRBV13 combines with J gene TRBJ1-1; TRBD1 agrees at 8 bases. This CDR3 has 14 residues. CDR1 PRHDT and CDR2 FYEKMQ come from the germline V gene (reference sequence). V gave up 5 bases and J gave up 7 bases; unmatched junction bases: 9. In nucleotides, the CDR3 is TGTGCCAGCAGCCCCGGGACAGGAGAGGGTGAAGCTTTCTTT. Translating gives CASSPGTGEGEAFF. Looking up the rest from reference TRBV13 and TRBJ1-1 gives the full variable domain: AAGVIQSPRHLIKEKRETATLKCYPIPRHDTVYWYQQGPGQDPQFLISFYEKMQSDKGSIPDRFSAQQFSDYHSELNMSSLELGDSALYFCASSPGTGEGEAFFGQGTRLTVV.

The chain has TRBV27 and TRBJ1-1, with D unclear. Trimming shortened V by 6 bases and J by 0 bases, and 8 bases separated the two germline ends. Per germline, CDR1 MNHEY and CDR2 SMNVEV (reference sequence). The CDR3 consists of 13 residues. CDR3 DNA: TGTGCCAGCAGAATGGCAGTGAACACTGAAGCTTTCTTT. This gives the protein CASRMAVNTEAFF.

This chain links TRBV9 with TRBJ2-3; TRBD2 might be the D (7 bases). CDR1 is SGDLS, CDR2 YYNGEE, per germline. Trimming removed 4 bases at V and 0 bases at J, with 15 bases between. This CDR3 has 16 residues. CDR3 sequence: CASSYGGGDSTDTQYF. CDR3 nucleotides: TGTGCCAGCAGCTATGGAGGGGGGGATAGCACAGATACGCAGTATTTT.

The J gene is TRBJ1-4, the V gene TRBV6-6; D might be TRBD1 (6 bases). The CDR3 covers 14 residues. The V gene's germline CDR1 is MNHNY and CDR2 SVGAGI (reference sequence). Trimming shortened V by 1 base and J by 5 bases, and 8 bases separated the two germline ends. The CDR3 DNA follows: TGTGCCAGCAGTTACTTTGGGGGCAATGAAAAACTGTTTTTT. As protein: CASSYFGGNEKLFF.

The chain combines TRBV7-9 with TRBJ2-5; 8 positions match TRBD2. CDR3 length: 16 residues. The junction had 11 bases not matched to a gene; V was cut back by 6 bases and J by 2 bases. CDR1 SEHNR and CDR2 FQNEAQ come from the germline V gene (reference sequence). CDR3 residues: CASSSVGGGLQETQYF. For the CDR3, the DNA is TGTGCCAGCAGTTCGGTCGGCGGGGGGTTACAAGAGACCCAGTACTTC.

The chain uses TRBV11-3 and TRBJ2-1, with D possibly TRBD2 on 6 matching bases. Germline CDR1 is SGHNT and CDR2 is YENEEA. CDR3 length: 14 amino acids. The germline V and J ends were trimmed by 0 bases and 9 bases, with 12 bases remaining between them. The CDR3 coding sequence is TGTGCCAGCAGCTTAGAACGGGAGTGGGGTGAGCAGTTCTTC. Protein: CASSLEREWGEQFF.

The gene calls are TRBV5-1 and TRBJ1-1; 7 bases fit TRBD1. This CDR3 has 14 amino acids. J gave up 3 bases and V 2 bases, and 4 bases lay outside the gene matches. Germline V gives CDR1 SGHRS, CDR2 YFSETQ. The CDR3 loop is CASSLLTGDTEAFF. The CDR3 bases are TGCGCCAGCAGCTTACTTACAGGGGACACTGAAGCTTTCTTT. Variable domain in full (rest from reference TRBV5-1 and TRBJ1-1): KAGVTQTPRYLIKTRGQQVTLSCSPISGHRSVSWYQQTPGQGLQFLFEYFSETQRNKGNFPGRFSGRQFSNSRSEMNVSTLELGDSALYLCASSLLTGDTEAFFGQGTRLTVV.

The chain uses TRBV27 and TRBJ1-2, with 9 bases aligning to TRBD1. The CDR3 is made up of 15 amino acids. V trimming: 6 bases; J trimming: 5 bases; junction bases outside the gene matches: 10. Germline CDR1 and CDR2: MNHEY and SMNVEV (reference sequence). The CDR3 region has the DNA TGTGCCAGCAGCCCTCAACAGGGGGCTAGGTATGGCTACACCTTC. Its protein is CASSPQQGARYGYTF.

This sequence joins TRBV5-6 and TRBJ2-7; TRBD1 matches 7 bases. Looked up from germline, CDR1 is SGHDT and CDR2 is YYEEEE. The V gene end was trimmed by 3 bases and the J gene end by 4 bases; junction bases not matched to a gene: 1. The CDR3 is made up of 12 amino acids. CDR3 residues: CASSWGQYEQYF. In DNA, the CDR3 is TGTGCCAGCAGCTGGGGACAGTACGAGCAGTACTTC.

The rearrangement links TRBV11-1 to TRBJ2-2; D is uncertain. The CDR3 is made up of 15 amino acids. V lost 2 bases to trimming and J lost 3 bases, with 10 bases between them. The germline gives CDR1 SGHAT, CDR2 FQDESV (reference sequence). The CDR3 coding sequence is TGTGCCAGCAGCTTACTGCGGTGGGACACCGGGGAGCTGTTTTTT. Amino acid sequence: CASSLLRWDTGELFF.

The chain couples TRBV9 to TRBJ2-7, with 8 nucleotides matching TRBD2. The CDR3 loop spans 15 amino acids. With V trimmed by 3 bases and J by 5 bases, 10 bases remained unmatched. Germline V CDR1 and CDR2: SGDLS, YYNGEE. The CDR3 loop reads CASSEAPSGSDEQYF. The CDR3 nucleotides read TGTGCCAGCAGCGAGGCGCCGAGCGGGAGTGACGAGCAGTACTTC. The full variable domain, with the rest looked up from reference TRBV9 and TRBJ2-7, is DSGVTQTPKHLITATGQRVTLRCSPRSGDLSVYWYQQSLDQGLQFLIQYYNGEERAKGNILERFSAQQFPDLHSELNLSSLELGDSALYFCASSEAPSGSDEQYFGPGTRLTVT.

The V gene is TRBV28, the J gene TRBJ2-3; 7 bases are shared with TRBD2. V lost 2 bases, J lost 1 base, and 6 bases stayed unmatched. CDR3 length: 16 amino acids. Germline CDR1 MDHEN, CDR2 SYDVKM. The CDR3 nucleotides are TGTGCCAGCAGTTTAGGGGGAGGGACGGGCACAGATACGCAGTATTTT. Translation gives CASSLGGGTGTDTQYF.

The genes are TRBV28 and TRBJ1-4; tentative D call: TRBD1 (5 bases). V lost 5 bases and J lost 3, with 19 bases in between. CDR1 and CDR2 from the germline V gene are MDHEN and SYDVKM. This CDR3 is 17 amino acids long. The CDR3 region is CASSTGGAQGSNEKLFF. The CDR3 region has the DNA TGTGCCAGCAGTACCGGCGGGGCTCAGGGCTCTAATGAAAAACTGTTTTTT.

Only a few counts were recorded for this clone. This chain connects TRBV1 to TRBJ2-1; no check of the table's D call, TRBD2, against the DNA was made. TRBV1 is a documented pseudogene. CDR3 length equals 17 residues. The CDR3 region has the DNA TGCACCAGCAGCCCAGCCCCAGGCGGGGGGATCAGAAATGAGCAGTTCTTC. Amino acids: CTSSPAPGGGIRNEQFF.

The table lists this clone with a count of one. The chain recombines TRBV27 with TRBJ1-4; 8 bases fit TRBD1. With V trimmed by 5 bases and J by 8 bases, 7 bases remained unmatched. This CDR3 has 14 amino acids. Germline V CDR1 and CDR2: MNHEY, SMNVEV (reference sequence). CDR3 nucleotides: TGTGCCAGCAGTCCGCCACAGGGGGGGGAAAAACTGTTTTTT. It is translated as CASSPPQGGEKLFF.

The chain has TRBV19 and TRBJ2-3, with 7 bases identical to TRBD2. V lost 3 bases to trimming and J lost 3 bases; unmatched junction nucleotides: 6. The germline V gene encodes CDR1 LNHDA and CDR2 SQIVND (reference sequence). This CDR3 is built from 15 residues. CDR3 DNA sequence: TGTGCCAGTAGTATTGGTGGCGGGAGAACAGATACGCAGTATTTT. It codes for CASSIGGGRTDTQYF.

The rearrangement links TRBV5-1 to TRBJ2-7, with TRBD1 identical over 11 bases. CDR3 length: 15 amino acids. V shed 4 bases, J shed 7 bases, and the junction held 10 bases outside the gene matches. Germline V gives CDR1 SGHRS, CDR2 YFSETQ. In nucleotides, the CDR3 is TGCGCCAGCAGCCCCCCCGGACAGGGGGCCCGGGAGCAGTACTTC. It yields the protein CASSPPGQGAREQYF.

This clone was observed a few times. This rearrangement joins TRBV7-9 to TRBJ1-1; D is possibly TRBD1 (5 bases). Germline values: CDR1 SEHNR, CDR2 FQNEAQ (reference sequence). Trimming pared 2 bases from V and 0 bases from J, leaving 7 bases between. This CDR3 is built from 14 residues. CDR3 sequence (DNA): TGTGCCAGCAGCTTACAGGGATTGAACACTGAAGCTTTCTTT. This translates into CASSLQGLNTEAFF. Complete variable domain (other parts from reference TRBV7-9 and TRBJ1-1): DTGVSQNPRHKITKRGQNVTFRCDPISEHNRLYWYRQTLGQGPEFLTYFQNEAQLEKSRLLSDRFSAERPKGSFSTLEIQRTEQGDSAMYLCASSLQGLNTEAFFGQGTRLTVV.

The rearrangement links TRBV28 to TRBJ1-1; D perhaps matches TRBD1 (6 bases). The CDR3 is 15 residues long. Germline-derived CDR1 and CDR2 are MDHEN and SYDVKM. V was cut by 5 bases and J by 4 bases, with 17 bases left in between. The CDR3 sequence: CASSVWGGAGTEAFF. CDR3 in DNA: TGTGCCAGCAGTGTGTGGGGGGGCGCAGGCACTGAAGCTTTCTTT.

The chain employs TRBV6-6 and TRBJ1-2, with D maybe TRBD1 (5 bases). V shed 4 bases and J shed 8 bases, with 20 bases lying between them. CDR1 MNHNY and CDR2 SVGAGI come from the germline V gene (reference sequence). There are 15 residues in the CDR3. CDR3 sequence (DNA): TGTGCCAGCAGTTCCCCTTCGAGCAGGGTCGAAGGCTACACCTTC. As protein: CASSSPSSRVEGYTF.

This chain links TRBV27 with TRBJ2-7; weak D call: TRBD2 (6 bases). This CDR3 contains 14 residues. Trimming pared 5 bases from V and 0 bases from J, leaving 11 bases between. CDR1 is MNHEY and CDR2 is SMNVEV in the germline V gene (reference sequence). DNA of the CDR3: TGTGCCAGCAGTCTAGCGCAAAGCTCCTACGAGCAGTACTTC. This codes for CASSLAQSSYEQYF.

The V and J genes are TRBV5-4 and TRBJ2-3; 12 nucleotides match TRBD2. Germline-derived CDR1 and CDR2 are SGHNT and YYREEE (reference sequence). V trimming: 3 bases; J trimming: 5 bases; junction bases outside the gene matches: 10. This CDR3 region has 17 residues. In DNA, the CDR3 is TGTGCCAGCAGCTCAGAAGGACTAGCGGGGCCTCGAGATACGCAGTATTTT. It codes for CASSSEGLAGPRDTQYF.

Regarding this clone: At one of its ends the junction is not consistent with the germline gene, which may arise from a read error. The CDR3 DNA sequence: TGTGCTAGCAGCTTAAGGTCCTCTCCCGGGACTAGCGGGGGGGAGACCCAGTACTTC. Translation gives CASSLRSSPGTSGGETQYF. J is TRBJ2-5 and V is TRBV7-7, with 15 bases lining up with TRBD2. The CDR3 has 19 residues. The germline gives CDR1 SSHAT, CDR2 FNYEAQ (reference sequence).